One sample yielded the 17 T cell receptor beta chains listed below, sequenced in a study of blood T cell repertoires in COVID-19. The table came from immunoSEQ multiplex PCR; TCRdb's copy has only in-frame clones and leaves some out. The sample has a few hundred thousand clones, about nine tenths seen once; the top ten hold about 2%. The source material was peripheral blood. All receptors come from a man aged 18-30 years with active or convalescent COVID-19.

The chain is built from TRBV28 and TRBJ2-7, with 9 bases that match TRBD2. The length of the CDR3 is 13 residues. The germline V gene has CDR1 MDHEN and CDR2 SYDVKM. V was pared by 7 bases and J by 2 bases, with 3 bases of the junction left unmatched. As DNA, the CDR3 is TGTGCCAGCACGACTAGCGGACCCTACGAGCAGTACTTC. Its translation is CASTTSGPYEQYF.

V gene TRBV7-6 combines with J gene TRBJ2-3; TRBD2 matches 8 bases. Germline loops: CDR1 SGHVS, CDR2 FNYEAQ. The length of the CDR3 is 16 residues. Germline trimming cut 0 bases from V and 0 bases from J; bases unmatched to any gene: 2. In nucleotides, the CDR3 is TGTGCCAGCAGCTTAGCGATAGCGGGGAGCACAGATACGCAGTATTTT. Amino acid sequence: CASSLAIAGSTDTQYF. Looking up the rest from reference TRBV7-6 and TRBJ2-3 gives the full variable domain: GAGVSQSPRYKVTKRGQDVALRCDPISGHVSLYWYRQALGQGPEFLTYFNYEAQQDKSGLPNDRFSAERPEGSISTLTIQRTEQRDSAMYRCASSLAIAGSTDTQYFGPGTRLTVL.

J is TRBJ1-6 and V is TRBV7-2, with 8 nucleotides matching TRBD1. This CDR3 has 14 amino acids. Germline trimming cut 5 bases from V and 7 bases from J; bases unmatched to any gene: 4. Germline V gene data show CDR1 as SGHTA and CDR2 as FQGNSA. This chain's CDR3 is CASSPRQGNSPLHF. CDR3 nucleotide sequence: TGTGCCAGCAGCCCCCGACAGGGGAATTCACCCCTCCACTTT. Complete variable domain (other parts from reference TRBV7-2 and TRBJ1-6): GAGVSQSPSNKVTEKGKDVELRCDPISGHTALYWYRQSLGQGLEFLIYFQGNSAPDKSGLPSDRFSAERTGGSVSTLTIQRTQQEDSAVYLCASSPRQGNSPLHFGNGTRLTVT.

The rearrangement links TRBV12-3 or TRBV12-4 to TRBJ1-1; D remains ambiguous. The CDR3 is 12 amino acids. The V end lost 2 bases, the J end lost 11 bases, and 12 bases lay between the germline ends. In nucleotides, the CDR3 is TGTGCCAGCAGTTTAAATTGGCTGCGGGCTTTCTTT. Protein sequence: CASSLNWLRAFF.

This chain uses TRBV7-9 with TRBJ2-2, with D perhaps matching TRBD1 (6 bases). The CDR3 spans 14 residues. The V gene lost 5 bases and the J gene lost 7 bases, with 14 bases spanning the gap. In germline, CDR1 is SEHNR, CDR2 FQNEAQ (reference sequence). CDR3 nucleotides: TGTGCCAGCAGCCCCCGGACAGTTTACGGGGAGCTGTTTTTT. It translates to CASSPRTVYGELFF.

This chain joins TRBV27 and TRBJ2-2; 7 bases are a match to TRBD1. CDR1 and CDR2 (germline): MNHEY, SMNVEV (reference sequence). The CDR3 has 16 residues. After removal of 6 bases from V and 4 bases from J, the junction contained 11 bases not matched to a gene. CDR3 DNA: TGTGCCAGCAGGGTAGGGGGACAGTATTCCACCGGGGAGCTGTTTTTT. This translates into CASRVGGQYSTGELFF.

The V call is TRBV4-3, the J call TRBJ2-3; the match to TRBD1 covers 8 bases. CDR3 length equals 19 residues. V was clipped by 0 bases and J by 1 base; unmatched bases: 12. Per germline, CDR1 LGHNA and CDR2 YSLEER. CDR3 nucleotide sequence: TGCGCCAGCAGCCAAGAGGAGGTGGATGCGACAGGGGGCACAGATACGCAGTATTTT. Translation gives CASSQEEVDATGGTDTQYF.

The chain couples TRBV4-1 to TRBJ1-6, with D perhaps TRBD1 (6 bases). The length of the CDR3 is 16 residues. CDR1 and CDR2 (germline): MGHRA, YSYEKL. Trimming left V 1 base short and J 7 bases short, with 14 bases between. Here the CDR3 DNA reads TGCGCCAGCAGCCAAGTCGGGGGGCGGTGGAATTCACCCCTCCACTTT. Residues: CASSQVGGRWNSPLHF.

Turning to this clone: A much more abundant neighbour one base away suggests this may be a read error. The chain uses TRBV5-6 and TRBJ2-3; D gene uncertain. The germline gives CDR1 SGHDT, CDR2 YYEEEE. The CDR3 contains 13 residues. V lost 0 bases, J lost 2 bases, and 4 bases lay in between. In DNA, the CDR3 is TGTGCCAGCAGCTTGGTCTCCACAGATACGCAGTATTTT. This gives the protein CASSLVSTDTQYF. The full variable domain, in which reference TRBV5-6 and TRBJ2-3 provide the parts outside the CDR3, is DAGVTQSPTHLIKTRGQQVTLRCSPKSGHDTVSWYQQALGQGPQFIFQYYEEEERQRGNFPDRFSGHQFPNYSSELNVNALLLGDSALYLCASSLVSTDTQYFGPGTRLTVL.

The CDR3 here is CASTGPGGGTNQPQHF. The CDR3 region has the DNA TGTGCCAGTACGGGCCCGGGAGGGGGGACCAATCAGCCCCAGCATTTT. This chain connects TRBV19 to TRBJ1-5; a weak D match, TRBD1 (6 bases). V shed 7 bases and J shed 3 bases, with 19 bases lying between them. CDR1 and CDR2 (germline): LNHDA, SQIVND (reference sequence). The CDR3 totals 16 residues.

The J gene is TRBJ1-1, the V gene TRBV7-2; unclear D gene. CDR1 and CDR2 (germline): SGHTA, FQGNSA. Trimming took off 5 bases at V and 0 bases at J, with 10 bases between the two ends. The CDR3 loop spans 14 amino acids. CDR3 coding DNA: TGTGCCAGCAGCACGGAACAGTTGAACACTGAAGCTTTCTTT. The encoded protein is CASSTEQLNTEAFF.

V and J are TRBV6-1 and TRBJ2-5; 7 nucleotides agree with TRBD2. With 0 bases clipped from V and 4 bases from J, the junction kept 5 bases outside the gene matches. The CDR3 totals 15 residues. Germline lookup yields CDR1 MNHNS and CDR2 SASEGT. CDR3 in amino acids: CASSEAFGRGETQYF. The CDR3 coding sequence is TGTGCCAGCAGTGAAGCTTTTGGGAGGGGAGAGACCCAGTACTTC.

The J gene is TRBJ2-7, the V gene TRBV6-2 or TRBV6-3, with TRBD2 matching 8 bases. Trimming took 2 bases from V and 3 from J; bases not matched to a gene: 3. CDR1 and CDR2 (germline): MNHEY, SVGEGT. The CDR3 is 14 residues long. The CDR3 nucleotides are TGTGCCAGCAGTTACCCCGGGGGGGTCTACGAGCAGTACTTC. Amino acids: CASSYPGGVYEQYF.

The rearrangement joins TRBV4-3 to TRBJ2-1, with a weak D call TRBD2 (5 bases). The CDR3 runs to 15 residues. V lost 1 base to trimming and J lost 5 bases, with 12 bases between them. Germline V lookup: CDR1 LGHNA, CDR2 YSLEER. CDR3 coding DNA: TGCGCCAGCAGCCAAGTTGGTCTAGCACACAATGAGCAGTTCTTC. Translated: CASSQVGLAHNEQFF.

The chain has TRBV9 and TRBJ1-1; 7 bases line up with TRBD1. Germline V lookup: CDR1 SGDLS, CDR2 YYNGEE. The CDR3 totals 15 residues. V trimming: 0 bases; J trimming: 0 bases; junction bases outside the gene matches: 2. The CDR3 protein is CASSVEQGLNTEAFF. The CDR3 nucleotides are TGTGCCAGCAGCGTAGAACAGGGGCTGAACACTGAAGCTTTCTTT.

Points on this clone: Given a much more abundant clone one base away, this may be a read error. The same CDR3 also results from other DNA sequences found in this sample. V is TRBV7-9 and J is TRBJ1-3, with unresolved D. CDR3 length equals 14 residues. Per the germline V gene, CDR1 is SEHNR and CDR2 is FQNEAQ (reference sequence). Between the trimmed V and J ends, which lost 5 bases and 0 bases, there was a span of 8 bases. DNA for the CDR3: TGTGCCAGCAGCCCAGGCGCCTCTGGAAACACCATATATTTT. Translated, it gives CASSPGASGNTIYF.

DNA of the CDR3: TGTGCCAGCAGCCAAGACGTCTCCTACAATGAGCAGTTCTTC. It specifies CASSQDVSYNEQFF. The chain carries TRBV3-1 (or the pseudogene TRBV3-2) and TRBJ2-1, with D hard to call. Trimming shortened V by 0 bases and J by 0 bases, and 3 bases separated the two germline ends. This CDR3 has 14 amino acids. Germline CDR1 and CDR2: LGHDT and YNNKEL (reference sequence).